The 20 T cell receptor beta chains given below trace back to one sample, sequenced in a study of blood T cell repertoires in COVID-19. Method: immunoSEQ multiplex PCR; TCRdb's copy keeps in-frame clones and lacks some. The table shows 120,000 to 150,000 clones, with just under 85% occurring only once. Material: peripheral blood. The receptor source for this set is a middle-aged woman with active or convalescent COVID-19.

The chain recombines TRBV24-1 with TRBJ2-3; TRBD2 is a possible D gene (6 bases). The CDR3 covers 16 residues. V lost 3 bases, J lost 0 bases, and 12 bases lay in between. Germline lookup yields CDR1 KGHDR and CDR2 SFDVKD. The CDR3 nucleotides read TGTGCCACCAGTGATCCGCTAGGGACTAGCACAGATACGCAGTATTTT. Translated, it gives CATSDPLGTSTDTQYF.

The chain carries TRBV3-1 (or the pseudogene TRBV3-2) and TRBJ2-1; 8 nucleotides match TRBD2. The CDR3 contains 17 residues. Germline V gene lookup returns CDR1 LGHDT and CDR2 YNNKEL (reference sequence). V gave up 0 bases and J gave up 7 bases; unmatched junction bases: 11. CDR3: CASSQEISGGPGNEQFF. As DNA, the CDR3 is TGTGCCAGCAGCCAAGAAATTTCGGGAGGGCCTGGGAATGAGCAGTTCTTC.

V is TRBV10-3 and J is TRBJ1-1; D possibly corresponds to TRBD1 (6 bases). Trimming shortened V by 9 bases and J by 0 bases, and 23 bases separated the two germline ends. The germline CDR1 and CDR2 sequences are ENHRY and SYGVKD. CDR3 size: 17 residues. The CDR3 nucleotides are TGTGCCATTTCGCGGGTGACAGGTAATTTGATGAACACTGAAGCTTTCTTT. Its protein product is CAISRVTGNLMNTEAFF.

The rearrangement joins TRBV27 to TRBJ2-7, with 8 bases fitting TRBD1. This CDR3 comprises 16 residues. Germline assignment: CDR1 MNHEY and CDR2 SMNVEV (reference sequence). Losses at the gene ends were 6 bases for V and 0 bases for J; bases not matched to a gene: 10. CDR3 region: CASRLLRDRTSYEQYF. CDR3 nucleotide sequence: TGTGCCAGCAGGCTACTCCGGGACAGGACCTCCTACGAGCAGTACTTC.

The V call is TRBV6-5, the J call TRBJ1-5; 7 bases fit TRBD1. This CDR3 has 15 amino acids. Germline V gene lookup returns CDR1 MNHEY and CDR2 SVGAGI. Trimming at V came to 3 bases and at J to 7 bases, leaving 9 bases not matched to a gene. The CDR3 sequence: CASSYIGQAPQPQHF. The CDR3 nucleotides are TGTGCCAGCAGTTATATTGGACAGGCCCCCCAGCCCCAGCATTTT.

The chain carries TRBV9 and TRBJ2-7; 11 bases align to TRBD2. The length of the CDR3 is 16 residues. Trimming cost V 3 bases and J 4 bases; bases outside gene matches: 9. CDR1 is SGDLS and CDR2 is YYNGEE in the germline V gene. The CDR3 DNA follows: TGTGCCAGCAGCGCCCAACTAGCGGGAGCGCTATACGAGCAGTACTTC. Its protein is CASSAQLAGALYEQYF.

The chain carries TRBV2 and TRBJ2-1; D may be TRBD2 (5 bases). The CDR3 extends over 16 amino acids. Looked up from germline, CDR1 is SNHLY and CDR2 is FYNNEI. V was clipped by 1 base and J by 2 bases, with 12 bases between them. Written as DNA, the CDR3 is TGTGCCAGCAGTGAAGACGGGGTTCAGCCCTACAATGAGCAGTTCTTC. The encoded protein is CASSEDGVQPYNEQFF.

This clone was detected only a few times. This chain links TRBV5-1 with TRBJ1-2; unclear D gene. V gave up 0 bases and J gave up 4 bases, with 10 bases separating them. This CDR3 comprises 14 residues. Per the germline V gene, CDR1 is SGHRS and CDR2 is YFSETQ. CDR3 sequence: CASSLVRGGYGYTF. CDR3 sequence (DNA): TGCGCCAGCAGCTTGGTCCGGGGTGGCTATGGCTACACCTTC.

The rearrangement joins TRBV28 to TRBJ2-7; a weak D match, TRBD2 (6 bases). In germline, CDR1 is MDHEN, CDR2 SYDVKM. The CDR3 is 14 amino acids. Trimming pared 5 bases from V and 1 base from J, leaving 12 bases between. The DNA of the CDR3 is TGTGCCAGCAGTGGGGATGGACTATCCTACGAGCAGTACTTC. This sequence encodes CASSGDGLSYEQYF.

This rearrangement joins TRBV18 to TRBJ1-4; D remains unclear. V lost 2 bases to trimming and J lost 0 bases, with 13 bases between them. Germline lookup yields CDR1 KGHSH and CDR2 LQKENI. The CDR3 spans 17 residues. CDR3: CASSPYVMTATNEKLFF. DNA of the CDR3: TGTGCCAGCTCACCATATGTCATGACTGCAACTAATGAAAAACTGTTTTTT.

The chain combines TRBV11-2 with TRBJ1-1, with 9 bases lining up with TRBD1. Germline CDR1 SGHAT, CDR2 FQNNGV. The V gene end was trimmed by 2 bases and the J gene end by 5 bases; junction bases not matched to a gene: 9. The length of the CDR3 is 16 residues. The DNA of the CDR3 is TGTGCCAGCAGCTTAAGACAGGGGGTAATTCGGACTGAAGCTTTCTTT. Amino acids: CASSLRQGVIRTEAFF.

The V and J genes are TRBV25-1 and TRBJ1-2; 10 bases match TRBD1. CDR3 size: 18 residues. Per germline, CDR1 MGHDK and CDR2 SYGVNS. The junction had 14 bases not matched to a gene; V was cut back by 1 base and J by 6 bases. The CDR3 nucleotides read TGTGCCAGCAGTGAATGGAGGGACGCAACGGGGACAGGGGATGGCTACACCTTC. This gives the protein CASSEWRDATGTGDGYTF.

This clone appeared a few times. The chain has TRBV7-2 and TRBJ1-1; D remains ambiguous. CDR3 length equals 12 residues. Germline values: CDR1 SGHTA, CDR2 FQGNSA. Trimming shortened V by 7 bases and J by 3 bases, and 9 bases separated the two germline ends. The CDR3 nucleotides are TGTGCCAGCACCCCCCGGGACACTGAAGCTTTCTTT. It codes for CASTPRDTEAFF.

The rearrangement links TRBV5-1 to TRBJ2-7; no firm D call. The germline CDR1 and CDR2 sequences are SGHRS and YFSETQ. The germline V and J ends were trimmed by 4 bases and 0 bases, with 20 bases remaining between them. This CDR3 spans 17 amino acids. For the CDR3, the DNA is TGCGCCAGCAGCCAGCCTCAGTCAGGTGATTACTCCTACGAGCAGTACTTC. Translation gives CASSQPQSGDYSYEQYF.

V is TRBV6-2 or TRBV6-3 and J is TRBJ1-5, with D possibly matching TRBD1 (6 bases). Trimming left V 0 bases short and J 5 bases short, with 11 bases between. The CDR3 extends over 15 amino acids. Germline CDR1 and CDR2: MNHEY and SVGEGT. The DNA for the CDR3 is TGTGCCAGCAGTTACTCGAAACAGGGTTATCAGCCCCAGCATTTT. This gives the protein CASSYSKQGYQPQHF.

This clone was detected only a few times. The DNA for the CDR3 is TGTGCCAGCAGCCAACGACAGGGTTGGCAGTACTTC. This sequence encodes CASSQRQGWQYF. The genes are TRBV3-1 (or the pseudogene TRBV3-2) and TRBJ2-7; 7 nucleotides line up with TRBD1. Trimming cost V 2 bases and J 9 bases; bases outside gene matches: 4. This CDR3 comprises 12 residues. The germline CDR1 and CDR2 sequences are LGHDT and YNNKEL (reference sequence).

The V and J genes are TRBV5-1 and TRBJ2-5; a possible D gene is TRBD1 (5 bases). V lost 1 base, J lost 5 bases, and 15 bases lay in between. This CDR3 region has 15 residues. Germline loops: CDR1 SGHRS, CDR2 YFSETQ. CDR3 in DNA: TGCGCCAGCAGCTTGCGGGCCAGGGTCGACGAGACCCAGTACTTC. Translated: CASSLRARVDETQYF.

The chain recombines TRBV11-3 with TRBJ1-1, with TRBD1 matching 11 bases. V shed 5 bases, J shed 8 bases, and the junction held 13 bases outside the gene matches. From germline, CDR1 is SGHNT and CDR2 YENEEA. This CDR3 has 16 amino acids. In nucleotides, the CDR3 is TGTGCCAGCAGCGCAGGACAGGGGGCGAAAGCCGACGAAGCTTTCTTT. Translated: CASSAGQGAKADEAFF. Variable domain in full (rest from reference TRBV11-3 and TRBJ1-1): EAGVVQSPRYKIIEKKQPVAFWCNPISGHNTLYWYLQNLGQGPELLIRYENEEAVDDSQLPKDRFSAERLKGVDSTLKIQPAELGDSAVYLCASSAGQGAKADEAFFGQGTRLTVV.

This clone has a single count. The CDR3 sequence: CASSLASGTEAFF. The CDR3 region has the DNA TGTGCCAGCAGTTTAGCGTCCGGCACTGAAGCTTTCTTT. The chain has TRBV12-3 or TRBV12-4 and TRBJ1-1; D unclear. The V gene lost 0 bases and the J gene lost 4 bases, with 6 bases spanning the gap. The CDR3 spans 13 residues.

The count of this clone is one. V gene TRBV6-5 combines with J gene TRBJ2-7; D uncertain. The germline V gene has CDR1 MNHEY and CDR2 SVGAGI. This CDR3 region has 14 residues. Deletions cut 5 bases from V and 2 bases from J, with 13 bases between. The CDR3 DNA reads as TGTGCCAGCAGTACCCCTAACTTACCCTACGAGCAGTACTTC. As protein: CASSTPNLPYEQYF.